The 32 T cell receptor beta chains below all came from one sample that was sequenced in a study of blood T cell repertoires in COVID-19 (dated by TCRdb to 2019 to 2021). Receptor amplification or capture employed the immunoSEQ multiplex PCR assay. The table was pulled from immuneACCESS by TCRdb, which kept in-frame rearrangements only. Such tables lose some clones; where checked, under half of the loss comes from unresolved V genes, and the rest has no known cause. The sample data list about 230,000 clones, and 86% of these were observed just once. Around 10% of the sample lies in the top ten. Sequencing was done on a sample of peripheral blood. The receptors originated from a man aged 50-60 years with COVID-19, enrolled during active disease.

For the CDR3, the DNA is TGCAGTGCTAGTTCGTGGGGACAGGGTGGGGACACCGGGGAGCTGTTTTTT. This sequence encodes CSASSWGQGGDTGELFF. V usage is TRBV20-1 and J usage is TRBJ2-2; the match to TRBD1 covers 9 bases. CDR3 size: 17 residues. V lost 3 bases and J lost 3; bases outside the gene matches: 11. The germline V gene has CDR1 DFQATT and CDR2 SNEGSKA (reference sequence).

This clone was observed once. The V call is TRBV27, the J call TRBJ1-6, with unresolved D. The length of the CDR3 is 12 residues. The germline gives CDR1 MNHEY, CDR2 SMNVEV (reference sequence). The CDR3 sequence: CASAGYGSPLHF. The CDR3 bases are TGTGCGAGCGCGGGGTATGGGTCACCCCTCCACTTT.

The rearrangement uses TRBV6-5 and TRBJ2-1; TRBD2 agrees at 7 bases. Per the germline V gene, CDR1 is MNHEY and CDR2 is SVGAGI. The CDR3 is made up of 11 amino acids. The junction had 6 bases not matched to a gene; V was cut back by 10 bases and J by 9 bases. The CDR3 nucleotides are TGTGCCATTGGACTAGTCGGTGAGCAGTTCTTC. Translated, it gives CAIGLVGEQFF.

This sequence joins TRBV5-1 and TRBJ1-2; unclear D gene. CDR3 size: 12 residues. Germline V CDR1 and CDR2: SGHRS, YFSETQ. Trimming took 0 bases from V and 6 from J, leaving 6 bases between them. For the CDR3, the DNA is TGCGCCAGCAGCTTGGATAGAAATGGCTACACCTTC. Residues: CASSLDRNGYTF.

The rearrangement links TRBV7-2 to TRBJ2-5; 8 bases fit TRBD1. Trimming at V came to 5 bases and at J to 2 bases, leaving 7 bases not matched to a gene. The germline V gene has CDR1 SGHTA and CDR2 FQGNSA. This CDR3 spans 15 amino acids. The CDR3, as DNA: TGTGCCAGCAGCCCGACAGGGGCTAGTCAAGAGACCCAGTACTTC. This sequence encodes CASSPTGASQETQYF.

The V and J genes are TRBV6-1 and TRBJ2-1; D gene uncertain. The CDR3 covers 12 residues. Germline values: CDR1 MNHNS, CDR2 SASEGT. V was pared by 0 bases and J by 13 bases, with 10 bases between. As DNA, the CDR3 is TGTGCCAGCAGTGAAGCACTCTTCGTACAGTTCTTC. Encoded protein: CASSEALFVQFF.

The chain employs TRBV19 and TRBJ1-3; 7 nucleotides align to TRBD1. With 3 bases clipped from V and 0 bases from J, the junction kept 5 bases outside the gene matches. CDR3 size: 16 residues. The germline gives CDR1 LNHDA, CDR2 SQIVND (reference sequence). The CDR3 sequence: CASSMKGASSGNTIYF. CDR3 sequence (DNA): TGTGCCAGTAGTATGAAGGGGGCAAGCTCTGGAAACACCATATATTTT. Combining the CDR3 with reference TRBV19 and TRBJ1-3 gives the whole variable domain DGGITQSPKYLFRKEGQNVTLSCEQNLNHDAMYWYRQDPGQGLRLIYYSQIVNDFQKGDIAEGYSVSREKKESFPLTVTSAQKNPTAFYLCASSMKGASSGNTIYFGEGSWLTVV.

The CDR3 protein is CASSYSRFAGAGETQYF. DNA for the CDR3: TGTGCCAGCAGTTACTCGAGATTTGCGGGGGCGGGAGAGACCCAGTACTTC. The chain is built from TRBV6-2 or TRBV6-3 and TRBJ2-5; TRBD2 is a possible D gene (7 bases). The CDR3 contains 17 residues. Germline lookup yields CDR1 MNHEY and CDR2 SVGEGT. Trimming took off 0 bases at V and 4 bases at J, with 18 bases between the two ends.

The rearrangement links TRBV6-5 to TRBJ2-7; 8 nucleotides agree with TRBD1. The CDR3 is 12 amino acids. Germline trimming cut 5 bases from V and 5 bases from J; bases unmatched to any gene: 2. CDR1 and CDR2 (germline): MNHEY, SVGAGI. CDR3 residues: CASSQGANEQYF. For the CDR3, the DNA is TGTGCCAGCAGTCAGGGGGCCAACGAGCAGTACTTC.

This clone appeared a few times. This rearrangement joins TRBV9 to TRBJ2-1; 7 bases line up with TRBD1. The CDR3 consists of 15 residues. The ends lost 0 bases at V and 3 bases at J; junction bases unmatched: 3. Germline V lookup: CDR1 SGDLS, CDR2 YYNGEE. The CDR3 region has the DNA TGTGCCAGCAGCGTAGAGGGGGCCGACTACAATGAGCAGTTCTTC. This encodes CASSVEGADYNEQFF.

The chain employs TRBV9 and TRBJ1-1; D is possibly TRBD1 (5 bases). The ends were cut back, 0 bases at V and 4 bases at J, with 13 bases in the middle. Germline V gene lookup returns CDR1 SGDLS and CDR2 YYNGEE. The CDR3 totals 15 residues. The DNA for the CDR3 is TGTGCCAGCAGCGTAGGGGGTCAGGGTGGCACTGAAGCTTTCTTT. Its translation is CASSVGGQGGTEAFF. Drawing the rest from reference TRBV9 and TRBJ1-1, the complete variable domain is DSGVTQTPKHLITATGQRVTLRCSPRSGDLSVYWYQQSLDQGLQFLIQYYNGEERAKGNILERFSAQQFPDLHSELNLSSLELGDSALYFCASSVGGQGGTEAFFGQGTRLTVV.

J is TRBJ1-5 and V is TRBV19, with TRBD1 matching over 9 bases. Per the germline V gene, CDR1 is LNHDA and CDR2 is SQIVND (reference sequence). CDR3 length: 17 residues. With 3 bases clipped from V and 5 bases from J, the junction kept 11 bases outside the gene matches. CDR3 sequence (DNA): TGTGCCAGTAGTATCTTCCGGGACAGGGTAAATTATCAGCCCCAGCATTTT. It specifies CASSIFRDRVNYQPQHF.

The chain employs TRBV7-3 and TRBJ2-2; 11 bases fit TRBD2. This CDR3 has 16 residues. Per germline, CDR1 SGHTA and CDR2 FQGTGA. Trimming cost V 5 bases and J 2 bases; bases outside gene matches: 4. The CDR3 DNA is TGTGCCAGCAGCAAGCTAGCGGGGGGCAACACCGGGGAGCTGTTTTTT. It translates to CASSKLAGGNTGELFF.

This CDR3 is CASSVGAGLDYGYTF. The CDR3 nucleotides are TGTGCCAGCAGCGTAGGGGCAGGGTTGGACTATGGCTACACCTTC. The chain employs TRBV9 and TRBJ1-2, with a tentative D call TRBD1 (5 bases). The CDR3 runs 15 residues. V shed 0 bases and J shed 3 bases, with 12 bases lying between them. Germline CDR1 is SGDLS and CDR2 is YYNGEE.

The J gene is TRBJ1-2, the V gene TRBV25-1, with D possibly being TRBD1 (6 bases). With 0 bases removed from V and 6 bases from J, the gap between germline ends came to 8 bases. This CDR3 region has 13 residues. The germline gives CDR1 MGHDK, CDR2 SYGVNS. The CDR3 spells CASSEYEGDGYTF. The CDR3 region has the DNA TGTGCCAGCAGTGAATATGAGGGGGATGGCTACACCTTC.

The chain joins TRBV24-1 to TRBJ1-2; 8 bases agree with TRBD1. The CDR3 runs 16 residues. Germline CDR1 reads KGHDR; CDR2 reads SFDVKD. Unmatched junction bases numbered 12, after V lost 2 bases and J lost 8 bases. The DNA of the CDR3 is TGTGCCACCAGTGATTCGTCGGGACAGGCCGCCTTAGGCTACACCTTC. Its protein is CATSDSSGQAALGYTF.

In DNA, the CDR3 is TGTGCCACTAGTACCGGGACTAGGGGAGAGACCCAGTACTTC. Protein sequence: CATSTGTRGETQYF. The chain recombines TRBV10-3 with TRBJ2-5, with 8 positions matching TRBD2. The CDR3 is made up of 14 amino acids. J lost 4 bases, V lost 10 bases, and 11 bases had no gene match. Per the germline V gene, CDR1 is ENHRY and CDR2 is SYGVKD.

The chain carries TRBV7-2 and TRBJ2-7; 9 nucleotides match TRBD2. The CDR3 is 14 residues long. The junction had 7 bases not matched to a gene; V was cut back by 6 bases and J by 4 bases. Germline V CDR1 and CDR2: SGHTA, FQGNSA. CDR3 region: CASRRSSGTYEQYF. In DNA, the CDR3 is TGTGCCAGCAGGCGATCTAGCGGGACTTACGAGCAGTACTTC.

This clone was seen only once. The chain has TRBV27 and TRBJ1-6; D might be TRBD1 (6 bases). The CDR3 runs to 14 residues. Germline CDR1 and CDR2: MNHEY and SMNVEV (reference sequence). The germline V and J ends were trimmed by 3 bases and 10 bases, with 13 bases remaining between them. The CDR3 region is CASSFSGVYSPLHF. The CDR3 DNA follows: TGTGCCAGCAGTTTTTCAGGGGTGTACTCACCCCTCCACTTT.

The rearrangement links TRBV7-2 to TRBJ2-7, with D possibly matching TRBD1 (5 bases). This CDR3 contains 15 residues. V was trimmed by 1 base and J by 0 bases, leaving 10 bases between them. The germline V gene has CDR1 SGHTA and CDR2 FQGNSA. Here the CDR3 DNA reads TGTGCCAGCAGCTTAGGGCAGGGTAGCTCCTACGAGCAGTACTTC. Residues: CASSLGQGSSYEQYF.

The rearrangement uses TRBV6-9 and TRBJ1-5; 9 positions match TRBD1. V dropped 4 bases and J dropped 4; count of bases not matched to a gene: 14. Germline V CDR1 and CDR2: MNHGY, SVAAGI. CDR3 length: 18 residues. This CDR3 is CASSSPGQGKFLNQPQHF. CDR3 sequence (DNA): TGTGCCAGCAGTTCTCCGGGACAGGGAAAGTTTTTGAATCAGCCCCAGCATTTT.

V and J are TRBV6-1 and TRBJ1-1; 9 nucleotides align to TRBD1. The V segment lost 0 bases and the J segment 4 bases; nucleotides outside the gene matches: 6. Germline V lookup: CDR1 MNHNS, CDR2 SASEGT. This CDR3 is built from 16 residues. CDR3 amino acids: CASSEALRTGATEAFF. CDR3 sequence (DNA): TGTGCCAGCAGTGAAGCGCTGAGGACAGGGGCCACTGAAGCTTTCTTT.

The chain uses TRBV9 and TRBJ2-7, with no clear D. The CDR3 is made up of 14 amino acids. Trimming took 0 bases from V and 2 from J, leaving 9 bases between them. CDR1 SGDLS and CDR2 YYNGEE come from the germline V gene. CDR3 bases: TGTGCCAGCAGCGTAGATGGAGCTACCTACGAGCAGTACTTC. This sequence encodes CASSVDGATYEQYF.

The chain joins TRBV5-4 to TRBJ2-3; 11 positions match TRBD2. Germline V gives CDR1 SGHNT, CDR2 YYREEE (reference sequence). CDR3 length: 15 residues. J lost 4 bases, V lost 4 bases, and 5 bases had no gene match. CDR3 residues: CASSTTSGNADTQYF. For the CDR3, the DNA is TGTGCCAGCAGCACGACTAGCGGGAACGCAGATACGCAGTATTTT. Full variable domain (missing parts from reference TRBV5-4 and TRBJ2-3): ETGVTQSPTHLIKTRGQQVTLRCSSQSGHNTVSWYQQALGQGPQFIFQYYREEENGRGNFPPRFSGLQFPNYSSELNVNALELDDSALYLCASSTTSGNADTQYFGPGTRLTVL.

The chain joins TRBV27 to TRBJ2-1, with D possibly being TRBD1 (5 bases). V lost 5 bases to trimming and J lost 4 bases, with 15 bases between them. The CDR3 is 15 amino acids. Germline assignment: CDR1 MNHEY and CDR2 SMNVEV (reference sequence). The CDR3 loop is CASSARASIYNEQFF. CDR3 DNA sequence: TGTGCCAGCAGTGCCAGGGCCAGCATTTACAATGAGCAGTTCTTC.

The rearrangement links TRBV30 to TRBJ2-5; a weak D match, TRBD1 (6 bases). Trimming left V 3 bases short and J 5 bases short, with 25 bases between. The CDR3 consists of 17 residues. CDR1 and CDR2 from the germline V gene are GTSNPN and SVGIG (reference sequence). The CDR3 region is CAWRGPRDQTGPETQYF. CDR3 DNA sequence: TGTGCCTGGAGGGGACCAAGGGACCAGACAGGACCTGAGACCCAGTACTTC.

This sequence joins TRBV5-6 and TRBJ2-4; 8 bases match TRBD1. With 0 bases clipped from V and 4 bases from J, the junction kept 12 bases outside the gene matches. The CDR3 extends over 18 amino acids. CDR1 is SGHDT and CDR2 is YYEEEE in the germline V gene. The CDR3 DNA sequence: TGTGCCAGCAGCTTGGCTTCGGGACAGGCCTTTTGGAAAAACATTCAGTACTTC. Encoded protein: CASSLASGQAFWKNIQYF. Variable domain in full (rest from reference TRBV5-6 and TRBJ2-4): DAGVTQSPTHLIKTRGQQVTLRCSPKSGHDTVSWYQQALGQGPQFIFQYYEEEERQRGNFPDRFSGHQFPNYSSELNVNALLLGDSALYLCASSLASGQAFWKNIQYFGAGTRLSVL.

The V and J genes are TRBV6-5 and TRBJ2-1; TRBD2 matches at 11 bases. CDR1 and CDR2 from the germline V gene are MNHEY and SVGAGI. The CDR3 loop spans 15 amino acids. V gave up 7 bases and J gave up 9 bases; unmatched junction bases: 11. CDR3 coding DNA: TGTGCCAGCAATAGAGGGACTAGCGGCTGGTTTGAGCAGTTCTTC. This encodes CASNRGTSGWFEQFF.

The V and J genes are TRBV28 and TRBJ1-4; D is unresolved. The CDR3 runs to 15 residues. Germline loops: CDR1 MDHEN, CDR2 SYDVKM. V lost 5 bases and J lost 0, with 10 bases in between. The CDR3 loop reads CASSGLATTNEKLFF. CDR3 nucleotide sequence: TGTGCCAGCAGTGGGTTAGCCACAACTAATGAAAAACTGTTTTTT. The full variable domain, with the rest looked up from reference TRBV28 and TRBJ1-4, is DVKVTQSSRYLVKRTGEKVFLECVQDMDHENMFWYRQDPGLGLRLIYFSYDVKMKEKGDIPEGYSVSREKKERFSLILESASTNQTSMYLCASSGLATTNEKLFFGSGTQLSVL.

V and J are TRBV4-3 and TRBJ2-3, with 11 bases matching TRBD1. This CDR3 has 16 residues. Losses at the gene ends were 3 bases for V and 5 bases for J; bases not matched to a gene: 7. Per the germline V gene, CDR1 is LGHNA and CDR2 is YSLEER. The CDR3 protein is CASSQSWTGGEDTQYF. CDR3 sequence (DNA): TGCGCCAGCAGCCAGAGCTGGACAGGGGGCGAAGATACGCAGTATTTT.

The chain has TRBV19 and TRBJ2-2, with 13 bases aligning to TRBD2. Germline V CDR1 and CDR2: LNHDA, SQIVND (reference sequence). J gave up 5 bases and V 0 bases, and 9 bases lay outside the gene matches. The length of the CDR3 is 19 residues. The CDR3 loop is CASSIEGGLAGVGTGELFF. DNA for the CDR3: TGTGCCAGTAGTATAGAAGGAGGACTAGCGGGAGTAGGGACCGGGGAGCTGTTTTTT.

This sequence joins TRBV6-5 and TRBJ1-2; 7 bases are shared with TRBD1. CDR3 size: 15 residues. Unmatched junction bases numbered 10, after V lost 5 bases and J lost 4 bases. The germline V gene has CDR1 MNHEY and CDR2 SVGAGI. CDR3 protein: CASSTRTGAVYGYTF. CDR3 coding DNA: TGTGCCAGCAGTACCCGGACAGGCGCGGTCTATGGCTACACCTTC.